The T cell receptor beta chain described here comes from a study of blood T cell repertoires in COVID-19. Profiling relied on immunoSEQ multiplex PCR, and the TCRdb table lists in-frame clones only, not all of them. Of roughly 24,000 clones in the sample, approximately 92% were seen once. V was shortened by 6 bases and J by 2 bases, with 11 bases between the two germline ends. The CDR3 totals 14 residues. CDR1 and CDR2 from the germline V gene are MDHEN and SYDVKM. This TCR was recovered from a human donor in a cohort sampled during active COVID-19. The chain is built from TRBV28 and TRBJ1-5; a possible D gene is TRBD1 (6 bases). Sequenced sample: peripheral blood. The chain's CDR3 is CASRLQGGNQPQHF. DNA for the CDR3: TGTGCCAGCAGGTTACAGGGTGGCAATCAGCCCCAGCATTTT.